This T cell receptor (beta chain) was recorded in a study of response to subunit inactivated influenza vaccine. Findings of the study overall: Each seasonal influenza vaccination recruits few new T cells, the authors suggested.

One entry per CDR3 protein, called by TCRdb with MiXCR from the RT-PCR reads. The profile shows hundreds of thousands of distinct CDR3 sequences, approximately 15% of them singletons. On this clonotype: Antigen: not known.

The germline gives CDR1 SEHNR, CDR2 FQNEAQ (reference sequence). CDR3 size: 13 residues. V lost 5 bases and J 8 bases, leaving 12 bases between the germline ends. This receptor was taken from a man between 50 and 75 years old who received an inactivated influenza vaccine. The chain couples TRBV7-9 to TRBJ2-2; a weak D match, TRBD1 (5 bases). The sequencing used CD4+ T cells sorted from PBMCs, collected about 24 months after vaccination. CDR3 loop: CASSPARGGELFF. In DNA, the CDR3 is TGTGCCAGCAGCCCAGCTAGGGGTGGGGAGCTGTTTTTT.